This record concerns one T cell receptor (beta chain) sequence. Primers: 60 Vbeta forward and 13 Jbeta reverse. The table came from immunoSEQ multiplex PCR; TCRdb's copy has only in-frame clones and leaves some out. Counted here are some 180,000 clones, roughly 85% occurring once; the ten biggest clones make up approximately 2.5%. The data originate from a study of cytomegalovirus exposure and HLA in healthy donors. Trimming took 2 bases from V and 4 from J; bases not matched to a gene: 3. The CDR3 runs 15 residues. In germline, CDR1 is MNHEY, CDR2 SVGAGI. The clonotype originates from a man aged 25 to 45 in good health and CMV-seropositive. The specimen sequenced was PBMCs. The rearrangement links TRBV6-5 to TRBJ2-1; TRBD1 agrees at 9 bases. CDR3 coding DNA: TGTGCCAGCAGTTACCGGGACAGGGTTTACAATGAGCAGTTCTTC. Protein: CASSYRDRVYNEQFF.